This T cell receptor beta chain was captured in a study of OX40 agonist ivuxolimab in advanced cancers. Across the study: Therapy given before enrollment (anti-PD-1, anti-PD-L1 or anti-CTLA-4) was allowed, and around 44% had some. Partial responses were achieved by three patients, of whom one had hepatocellular carcinoma and two had cutaneous melanoma. Study-level findings and limits: The study found among the lowest clonal expansion in partial responders at 0.1-3.0 mg/kg.

As concerns this clone: Its antigen is not identified.

TCRdb's copy holds only in-frame clones and misses some; the assay was immunoSEQ multiplex PCR. This table has over 35,000 clones, 82% appearing once. V was cut by 6 bases and J by 0 bases, with 4 bases left in between. The CDR3 is made up of 12 amino acids. Germline loops: CDR1 MNHNY, CDR2 SVGAGI (reference sequence). The specimen was CD4+ or CD8+ T cells sorted from blood, collected in a trial of the OX40 agonist ivuxolimab. This receptor was obtained from an adult with an advanced solid tumor such as melanoma, head and neck, liver or kidney cancer. The V call is TRBV6-6, the J call TRBJ2-3; D unresolved. The CDR3 loop is CASSPSTDTQYF. The DNA of the CDR3 is TGTGCCAGCAGCCCTAGCACAGATACGCAGTATTTT.